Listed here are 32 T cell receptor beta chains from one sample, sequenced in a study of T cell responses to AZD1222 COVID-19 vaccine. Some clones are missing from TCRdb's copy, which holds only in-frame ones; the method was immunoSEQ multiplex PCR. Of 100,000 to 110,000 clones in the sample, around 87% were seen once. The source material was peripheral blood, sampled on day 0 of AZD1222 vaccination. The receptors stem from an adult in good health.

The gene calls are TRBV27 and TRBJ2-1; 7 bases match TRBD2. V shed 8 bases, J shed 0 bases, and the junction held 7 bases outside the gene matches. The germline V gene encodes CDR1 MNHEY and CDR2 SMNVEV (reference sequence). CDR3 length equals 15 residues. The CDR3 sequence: CASQRGGASYNEQFF. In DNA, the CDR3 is TGTGCCAGCCAGCGGGGCGGGGCCTCCTACAATGAGCAGTTCTTC.

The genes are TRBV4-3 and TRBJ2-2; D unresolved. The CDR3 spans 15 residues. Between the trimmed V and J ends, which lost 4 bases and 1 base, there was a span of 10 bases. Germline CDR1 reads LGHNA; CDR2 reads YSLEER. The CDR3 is CASSLFRQNTGELFF. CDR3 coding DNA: TGCGCCAGCAGCCTCTTCCGACAGAACACCGGGGAGCTGTTTTTT.

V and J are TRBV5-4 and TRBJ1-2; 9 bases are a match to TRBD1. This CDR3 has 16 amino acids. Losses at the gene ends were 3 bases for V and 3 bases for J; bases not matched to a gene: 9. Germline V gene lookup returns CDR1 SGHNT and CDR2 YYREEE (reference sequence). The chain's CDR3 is CASSSAGTGWDYGYTF. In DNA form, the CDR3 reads TGTGCCAGCAGCTCAGCCGGGACAGGGTGGGACTATGGCTACACCTTC. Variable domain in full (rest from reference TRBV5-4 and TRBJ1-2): ETGVTQSPTHLIKTRGQQVTLRCSSQSGHNTVSWYQQALGQGPQFIFQYYREEENGRGNFPPRFSGLQFPNYSSELNVNALELDDSALYLCASSSAGTGWDYGYTFGSGTRLTVV.

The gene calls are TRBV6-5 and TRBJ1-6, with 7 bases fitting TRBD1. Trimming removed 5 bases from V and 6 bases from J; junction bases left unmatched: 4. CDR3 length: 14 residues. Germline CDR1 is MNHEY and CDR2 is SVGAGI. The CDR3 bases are TGTGCCAGCAGTCGACAGGGTGGTAATTCACCCCTCCACTTT. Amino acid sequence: CASSRQGGNSPLHF.

The CDR3 bases are TGTGCCATCACCGACGAGGGAACTTTCCCGGGGGATGAAGCTTTCTTT. This codes for CAITDEGTFPGDEAFF. The chain recombines TRBV10-3 with TRBJ1-1; possibly TRBD1 for D (5 bases). Trimming left V 7 bases short and J 7 bases short, with 25 bases between. The CDR3 has 16 residues. In germline, CDR1 is ENHRY, CDR2 SYGVKD.

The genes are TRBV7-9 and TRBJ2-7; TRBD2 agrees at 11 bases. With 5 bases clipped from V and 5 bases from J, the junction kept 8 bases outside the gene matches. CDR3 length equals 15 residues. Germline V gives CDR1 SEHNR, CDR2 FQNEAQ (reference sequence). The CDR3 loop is CASSTRLAGIDEQYF. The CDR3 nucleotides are TGTGCCAGCAGCACCCGACTAGCGGGAATCGACGAGCAGTACTTC. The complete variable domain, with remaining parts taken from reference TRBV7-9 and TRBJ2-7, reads DTGVSQNPRHKITKRGQNVTFRCDPISEHNRLYWYRQTLGQGPEFLTYFQNEAQLEKSRLLSDRFSAERPKGSFSTLEIQRTEQGDSAMYLCASSTRLAGIDEQYFGPGTRLTVT.

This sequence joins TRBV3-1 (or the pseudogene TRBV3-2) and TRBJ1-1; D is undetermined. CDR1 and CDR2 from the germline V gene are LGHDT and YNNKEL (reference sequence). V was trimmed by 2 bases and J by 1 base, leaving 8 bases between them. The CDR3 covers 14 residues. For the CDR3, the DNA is TGTGCCAGCAGCCAACAAGGAAAGAACACTGAAGCTTTCTTT. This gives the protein CASSQQGKNTEAFF.

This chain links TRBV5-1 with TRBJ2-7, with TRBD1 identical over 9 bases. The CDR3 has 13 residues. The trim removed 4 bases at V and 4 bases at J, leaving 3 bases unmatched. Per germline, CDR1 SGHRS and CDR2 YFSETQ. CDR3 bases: TGCGCCAGCAGCGAACAGGGGGCATACGAGCAGTACTTC. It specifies CASSEQGAYEQYF.

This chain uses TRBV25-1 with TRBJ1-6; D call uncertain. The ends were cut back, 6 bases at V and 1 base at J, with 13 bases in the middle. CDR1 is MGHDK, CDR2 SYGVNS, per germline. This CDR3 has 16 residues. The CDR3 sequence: CASRDRWDSYNSPLHF. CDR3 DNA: TGTGCCAGCAGGGATCGGTGGGATTCCTATAATTCACCCCTCCACTTT.

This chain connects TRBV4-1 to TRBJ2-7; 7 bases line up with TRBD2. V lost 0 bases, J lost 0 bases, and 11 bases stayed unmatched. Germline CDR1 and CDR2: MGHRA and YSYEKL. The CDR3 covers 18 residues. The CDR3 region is CASSQEALGLAVSYEQYF. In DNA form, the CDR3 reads TGCGCCAGCAGCCAAGAAGCGTTAGGCCTAGCGGTCTCCTACGAGCAGTACTTC.

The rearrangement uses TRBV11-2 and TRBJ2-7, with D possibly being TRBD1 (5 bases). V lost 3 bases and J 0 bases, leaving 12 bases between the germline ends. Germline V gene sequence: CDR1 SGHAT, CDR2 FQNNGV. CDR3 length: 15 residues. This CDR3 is CASSFKQGYSYEQYF. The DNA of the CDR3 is TGTGCCAGCAGCTTTAAGCAGGGATACTCCTACGAGCAGTACTTC.

CDR3 sequence (DNA): TGCAGTGCTAGTCAGGGGGGGGGACAGCCCCAGCATTTT. Protein: CSASQGGGQPQHF. The chain has TRBV20-1 and TRBJ1-5; TRBD1 agrees at 7 bases. Germline V CDR1 and CDR2: DFQATT, SNEGSKA (reference sequence). V dropped 3 bases and J dropped 7; count of bases not matched to a gene: 6. This CDR3 comprises 13 residues.

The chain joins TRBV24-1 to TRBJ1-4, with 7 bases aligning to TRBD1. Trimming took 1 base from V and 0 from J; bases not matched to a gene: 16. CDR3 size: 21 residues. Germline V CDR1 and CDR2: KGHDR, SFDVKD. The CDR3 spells CATSDFLLRTGRHSTNEKLFF. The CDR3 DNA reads TGTGCCACCAGTGATTTCCTACTCCGGACAGGACGCCACTCAACTAATGAAAAACTGTTTTTT.

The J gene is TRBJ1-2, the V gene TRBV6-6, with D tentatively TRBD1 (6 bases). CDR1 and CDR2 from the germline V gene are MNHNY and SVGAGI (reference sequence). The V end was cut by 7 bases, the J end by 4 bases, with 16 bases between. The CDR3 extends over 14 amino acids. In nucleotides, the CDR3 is TGTGCCAGCACCGTTGGGTGGGGGGCCTATGGCTACACCTTC. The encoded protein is CASTVGWGAYGYTF.

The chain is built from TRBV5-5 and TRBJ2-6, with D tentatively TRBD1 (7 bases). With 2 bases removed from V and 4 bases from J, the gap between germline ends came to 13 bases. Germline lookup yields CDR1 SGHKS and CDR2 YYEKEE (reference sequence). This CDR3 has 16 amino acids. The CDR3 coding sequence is TGTGCCAGCAGCTTTCAGGGGGGCGGAGGGGCCAACGTCCTGACTTTC. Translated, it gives CASSFQGGGGANVLTF.

As DNA, the CDR3 is TGCGCCAGCAGCTTGGTAGGACAGGGGGCCTACTATGGCTACACCTTC. Translated: CASSLVGQGAYYGYTF. J is TRBJ1-2 and V is TRBV5-1, with 11 positions matching TRBD1. The germline V gene encodes CDR1 SGHRS and CDR2 YFSETQ. V dropped 0 bases and J dropped 3; count of bases not matched to a gene: 4. This CDR3 is 16 amino acids long.

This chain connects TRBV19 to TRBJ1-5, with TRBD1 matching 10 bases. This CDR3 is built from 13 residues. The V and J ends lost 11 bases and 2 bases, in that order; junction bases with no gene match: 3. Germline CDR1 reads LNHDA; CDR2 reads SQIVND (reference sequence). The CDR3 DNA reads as TGTGCCGGGGACAGGGGAGGCAATCAGCCCCAGCATTTT. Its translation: CAGDRGGNQPQHF.

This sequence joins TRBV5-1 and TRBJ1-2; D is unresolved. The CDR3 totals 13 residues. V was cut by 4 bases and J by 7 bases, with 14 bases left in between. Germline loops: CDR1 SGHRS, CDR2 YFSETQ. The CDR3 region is CASSQAGKVGYTF. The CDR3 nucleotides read TGCGCCAGCAGCCAAGCGGGGAAGGTTGGCTACACCTTC.

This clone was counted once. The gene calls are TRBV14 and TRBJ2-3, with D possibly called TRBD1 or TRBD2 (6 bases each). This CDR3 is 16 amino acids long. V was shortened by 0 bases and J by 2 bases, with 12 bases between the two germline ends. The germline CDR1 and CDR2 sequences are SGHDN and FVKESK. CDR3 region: CASSQDSGAVTDTQYF. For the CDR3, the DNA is TGTGCCAGCAGCCAAGATTCGGGGGCAGTCACAGATACGCAGTATTTT.

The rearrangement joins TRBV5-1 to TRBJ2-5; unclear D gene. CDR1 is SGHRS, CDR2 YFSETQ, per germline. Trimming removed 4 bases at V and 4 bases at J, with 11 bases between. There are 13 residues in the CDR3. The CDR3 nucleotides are TGCGCCAGCAGCACCGTAGGTTTAGAGACCCAGTACTTC. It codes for CASSTVGLETQYF.

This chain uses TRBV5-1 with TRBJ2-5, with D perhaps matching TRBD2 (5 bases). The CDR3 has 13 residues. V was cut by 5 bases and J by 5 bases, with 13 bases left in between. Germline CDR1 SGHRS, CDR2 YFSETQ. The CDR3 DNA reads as TGCGCCAGCAGTTCCAGCCGGAGGGAGACCCAGTACTTC. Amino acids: CASSSSRRETQYF. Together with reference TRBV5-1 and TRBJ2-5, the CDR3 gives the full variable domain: KAGVTQTPRYLIKTRGQQVTLSCSPISGHRSVSWYQQTPGQGLQFLFEYFSETQRNKGNFPGRFSGRQFSNSRSEMNVSTLELGDSALYLCASSSSRRETQYFGPGTRLLVL.

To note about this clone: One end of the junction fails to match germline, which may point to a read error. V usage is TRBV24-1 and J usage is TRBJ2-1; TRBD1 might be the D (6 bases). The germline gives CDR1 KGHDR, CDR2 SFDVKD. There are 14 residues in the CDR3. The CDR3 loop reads CATRDSGRGNEQFF. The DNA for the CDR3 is TGTGCCACCAGAGATTCTGGCAGGGGCAATGAGCAGTTCTTC.

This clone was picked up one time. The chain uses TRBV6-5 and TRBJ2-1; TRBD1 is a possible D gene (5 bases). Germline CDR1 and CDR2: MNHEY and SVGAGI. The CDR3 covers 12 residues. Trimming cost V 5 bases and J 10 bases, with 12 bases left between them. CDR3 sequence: CASSPDSSEQFF. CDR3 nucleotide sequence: TGTGCCAGCAGTCCCGACAGTTCAGAGCAGTTCTTC.

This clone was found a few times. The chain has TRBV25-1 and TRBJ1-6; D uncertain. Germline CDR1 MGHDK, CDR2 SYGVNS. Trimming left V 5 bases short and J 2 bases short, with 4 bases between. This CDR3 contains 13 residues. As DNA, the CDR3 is TGTGCCAGCAGTACCCCCTATAATTCACCCCTCCACTTT. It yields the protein CASSTPYNSPLHF.

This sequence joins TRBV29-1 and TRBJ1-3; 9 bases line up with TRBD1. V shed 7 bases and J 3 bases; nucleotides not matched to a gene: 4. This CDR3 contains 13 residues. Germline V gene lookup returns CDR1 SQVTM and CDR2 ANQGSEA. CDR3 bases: TGCAGCGGCACAGGGGGCGATGGAAACACCATATATTTT. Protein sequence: CSGTGGDGNTIYF.

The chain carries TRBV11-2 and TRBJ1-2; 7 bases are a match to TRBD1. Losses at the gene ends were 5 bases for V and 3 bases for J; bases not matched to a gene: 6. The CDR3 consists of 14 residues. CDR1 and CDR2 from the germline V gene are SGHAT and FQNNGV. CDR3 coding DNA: TGTGCCAGCAGCCCAGGACAGGTCTACTATGGCTACACCTTC. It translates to CASSPGQVYYGYTF.

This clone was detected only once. CDR3 in amino acids: CASSDFPTVYGYTF. Written as DNA, the CDR3 is TGTGCCAGCAGTGATTTCCCAACCGTCTATGGCTACACCTTC. V is TRBV2 and J is TRBJ1-2; D gene unclear. The CDR3 has 14 amino acids. V lost 3 bases and J lost 4, with 12 bases in between. Looked up from germline, CDR1 is SNHLY and CDR2 is FYNNEI.

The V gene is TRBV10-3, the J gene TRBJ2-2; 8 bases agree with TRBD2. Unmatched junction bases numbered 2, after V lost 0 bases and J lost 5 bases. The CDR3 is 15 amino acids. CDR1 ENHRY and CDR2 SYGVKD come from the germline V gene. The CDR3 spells CAISESAGVTGELFF. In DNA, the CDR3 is TGTGCCATCAGTGAGTCAGCGGGGGTAACCGGGGAGCTGTTTTTT.

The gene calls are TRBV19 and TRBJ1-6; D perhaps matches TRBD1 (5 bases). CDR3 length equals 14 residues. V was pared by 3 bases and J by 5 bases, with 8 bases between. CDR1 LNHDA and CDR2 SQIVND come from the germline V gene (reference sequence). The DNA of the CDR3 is TGTGCCAGTAGTATGGGACGGAATAATTCACCCCTCCACTTT. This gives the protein CASSMGRNNSPLHF.

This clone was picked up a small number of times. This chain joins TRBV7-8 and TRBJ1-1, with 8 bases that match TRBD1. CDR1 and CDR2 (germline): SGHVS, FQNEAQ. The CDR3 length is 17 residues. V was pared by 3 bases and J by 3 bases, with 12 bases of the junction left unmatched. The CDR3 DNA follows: TGTGCCAGCAGCTTTGAGGAATTGGGGACAGGCCACACTGAAGCTTTCTTT. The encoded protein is CASSFEELGTGHTEAFF.

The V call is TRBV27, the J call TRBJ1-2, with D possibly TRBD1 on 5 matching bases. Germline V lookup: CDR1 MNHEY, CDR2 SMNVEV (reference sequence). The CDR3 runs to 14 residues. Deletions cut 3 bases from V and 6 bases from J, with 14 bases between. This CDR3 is CASSLGRGYDGYTF. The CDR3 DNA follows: TGTGCCAGCAGTTTGGGAAGGGGCTACGATGGCTACACCTTC.

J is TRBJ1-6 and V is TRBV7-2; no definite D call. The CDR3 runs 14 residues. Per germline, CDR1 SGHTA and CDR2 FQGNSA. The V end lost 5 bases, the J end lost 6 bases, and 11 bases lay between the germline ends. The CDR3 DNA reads TGTGCCAGCAGCACCTTCCGGATTAATTCACCCCTCCACTTT. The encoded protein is CASSTFRINSPLHF.